This T cell receptor beta chain originates from a study of early T cells in non-severe SARS-CoV-2 infection. Looking at the study overall: Chains were not paired, and sequencing was done on bulk RNA from unsorted whole blood.

This clonotype turned up a few times. The antigen is undetermined. Regarding the study as a whole: Private and CD4 specificities were missed by VDJdb matching, skewed to anti-spike CD8.

Attached unique molecular identifiers marked individual cDNA molecules. TCRdb reprocessed the 5' RACE reads with MiXCR, giving one entry per CDR3 protein. The table lists tens of thousands of distinct CDR3 sequences, 13% to 15% of them singletons, with roughly 7.2% in the top ten. V lost 0 bases, J lost 0 bases, and 12 bases lay in between. CDR1 and CDR2 (germline): DFQATT, SNEGSKA (reference sequence). This CDR3 comprises 15 residues. This sequence joins TRBV20-1 and TRBJ2-7; perhaps TRBD2 as D (5 bases). Input material: whole blood. The sequence came from an adult who was a healthcare worker with PCR-confirmed SARS-CoV-2 infection or an uninfected control (not recorded which). Here the CDR3 DNA reads TGCAGTGCTAGAGATCCCGGACTCCCCTCCTACGAGCAGTACTTC. Translated: CSARDPGLPSYEQYF.